The 3 T cell receptor beta chains below were found in one sample sequenced in a study of CD8 T cells in ankylosing spondylitis. TCRdb fed the 5' RACE reads into MiXCR, producing one record per CDR3 protein. The top ten hold about a third of the sample, which has some 240,000 distinct CDR3 sequences, more than 15% seen once. Sequences were obtained from blood, either unsorted or a sorted T cell fraction (not recorded which). The receptors shown here come from a male donor with ankylosing spondylitis or in good health (not recorded which).

This clonotype occurred many times. V is TRBV5-1 and J is TRBJ2-7, with TRBD2 matching 7 bases. Germline V gene sequence: CDR1 SGHRS, CDR2 YFSETQ. The J segment lost 2 bases and the V segment lost 1 base, leaving 6 bases of the junction unmatched. The CDR3 covers 15 residues. Here the CDR3 reads CASSLSGGGTYEQYF. CDR3 bases: TGCGCCAGCAGCTTGTCTGGCGGGGGTACCTACGAGCAGTACTTC. Supplemented by reference TRBV5-1 and TRBJ2-7, the full variable domain reads KAGVTQTPRYLIKTRGQQVTLSCSPISGHRSVSWYQQTPGQGLQFLFEYFSETQRNKGNFPGRFSGRQFSNSRSEMNVSTLELGDSALYLCASSLSGGGTYEQYFGPGTRLTVT.

This clonotype appeared a few times. The chain joins TRBV4-1 to TRBJ2-2; TRBD2 matches 8 bases. The CDR3 runs 16 residues. The V and J ends lost 3 bases and 2 bases, in that order; junction bases with no gene match: 5. In germline, CDR1 is MGHRA, CDR2 YSYEKL. The CDR3 loop is CASSHPREDNTGELFF. DNA of the CDR3: TGCGCCAGCAGCCACCCGCGGGAGGACAACACCGGGGAGCTGTTTTTT.

The chain combines TRBV18 with TRBJ2-3; D remains unclear. Germline V lookup: CDR1 KGHSH, CDR2 LQKENI. This CDR3 has 13 amino acids. V lost 2 bases and J lost 0, with 3 bases in between. This CDR3 is CASSPSSTDTQYF. CDR3 in DNA: TGTGCCAGCTCACCATCTAGCACAGATACGCAGTATTTT.